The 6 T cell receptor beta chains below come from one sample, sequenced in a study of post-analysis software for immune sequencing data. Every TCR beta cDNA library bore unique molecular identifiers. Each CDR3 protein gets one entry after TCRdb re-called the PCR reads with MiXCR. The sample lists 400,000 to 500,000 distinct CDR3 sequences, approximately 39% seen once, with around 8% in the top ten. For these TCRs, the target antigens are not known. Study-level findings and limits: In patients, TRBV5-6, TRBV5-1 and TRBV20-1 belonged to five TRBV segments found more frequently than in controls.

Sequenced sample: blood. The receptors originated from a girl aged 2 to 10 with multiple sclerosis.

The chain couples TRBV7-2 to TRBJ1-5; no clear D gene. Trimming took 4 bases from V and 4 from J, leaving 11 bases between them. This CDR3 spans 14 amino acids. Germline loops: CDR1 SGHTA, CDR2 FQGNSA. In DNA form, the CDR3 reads TGTGCCAGCAGCTCGGCAGCCCTTAATCAGCCCCAGCATTTT. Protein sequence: CASSSAALNQPQHF.

In nucleotides, the CDR3 is TGTGCCAGCAGCTTGGACACCGTCGTGGCTGCCCAAGAGACCCAGTACTTC. Protein product: CASSLDTVVAAQETQYF. The chain joins TRBV5-6 to TRBJ2-5, with D unresolved. Germline CDR1 SGHDT, CDR2 YYEEEE. Trimming removed 0 bases from V and 1 base from J, with 16 bases in between. CDR3 length equals 17 residues. The full variable domain, in which reference TRBV5-6 and TRBJ2-5 provide the parts outside the CDR3, is DAGVTQSPTHLIKTRGQQVTLRCSPKSGHDTVSWYQQALGQGPQFIFQYYEEEERQRGNFPDRFSGHQFPNYSSELNVNALLLGDSALYLCASSLDTVVAAQETQYFGPGTRLLVL.

The CDR3 DNA reads TGCAGTGCTCGCCAATGGGGGGAGACCCAGTACTTC. It translates to CSARQWGETQYF. The chain employs TRBV20-1 and TRBJ2-7; the D call may be TRBD1 or TRBD2 (5 bases each). The DNA end is a closer match to TRBJ2-5, so the J assignment may be wrong. The CDR3 extends over 12 amino acids. Germline CDR1 and CDR2: DFQATT and SNEGSKA (reference sequence).

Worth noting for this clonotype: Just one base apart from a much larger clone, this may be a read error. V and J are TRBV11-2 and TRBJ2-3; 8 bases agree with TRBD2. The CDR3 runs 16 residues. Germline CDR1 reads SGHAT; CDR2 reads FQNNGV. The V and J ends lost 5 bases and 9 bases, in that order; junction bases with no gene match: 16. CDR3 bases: TGTGCCAGCAGCCTGACTAGCGAGAGGAACCCTCGGACGCAGTATTTT. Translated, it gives CASSLTSERNPRTQYF.

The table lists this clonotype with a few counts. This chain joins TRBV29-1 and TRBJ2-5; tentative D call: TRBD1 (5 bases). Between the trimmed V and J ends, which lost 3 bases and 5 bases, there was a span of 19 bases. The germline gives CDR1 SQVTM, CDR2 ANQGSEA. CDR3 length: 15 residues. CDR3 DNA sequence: TGCAGCGTTGATCACAGATCAGGGTATAGGGAGACCCAGTACTTC. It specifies CSVDHRSGYRETQYF.

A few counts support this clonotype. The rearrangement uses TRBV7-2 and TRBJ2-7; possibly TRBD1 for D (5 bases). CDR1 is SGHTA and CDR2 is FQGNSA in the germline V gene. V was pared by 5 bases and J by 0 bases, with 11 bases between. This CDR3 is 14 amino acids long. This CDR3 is CASSLRQSSYEQYF. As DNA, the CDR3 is TGTGCCAGCAGCCTGAGACAGAGCTCCTACGAGCAGTACTTC.